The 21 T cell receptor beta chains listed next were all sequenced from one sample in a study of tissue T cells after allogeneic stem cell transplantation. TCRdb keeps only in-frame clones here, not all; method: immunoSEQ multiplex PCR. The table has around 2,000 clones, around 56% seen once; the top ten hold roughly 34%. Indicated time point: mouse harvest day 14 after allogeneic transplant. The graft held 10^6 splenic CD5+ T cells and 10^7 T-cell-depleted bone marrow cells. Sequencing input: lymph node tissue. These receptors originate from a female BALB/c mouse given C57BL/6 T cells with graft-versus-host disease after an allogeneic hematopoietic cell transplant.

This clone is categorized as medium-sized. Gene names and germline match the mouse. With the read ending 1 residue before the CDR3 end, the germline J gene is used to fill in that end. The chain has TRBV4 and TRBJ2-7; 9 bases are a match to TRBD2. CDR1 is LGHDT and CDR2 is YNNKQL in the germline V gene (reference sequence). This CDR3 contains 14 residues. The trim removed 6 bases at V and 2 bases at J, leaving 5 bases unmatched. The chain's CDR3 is CASRTWGGAYEQYF. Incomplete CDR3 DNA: TGTGCCAGCAGAACATGGGGGGGCGCCTATGAACAGTAC.

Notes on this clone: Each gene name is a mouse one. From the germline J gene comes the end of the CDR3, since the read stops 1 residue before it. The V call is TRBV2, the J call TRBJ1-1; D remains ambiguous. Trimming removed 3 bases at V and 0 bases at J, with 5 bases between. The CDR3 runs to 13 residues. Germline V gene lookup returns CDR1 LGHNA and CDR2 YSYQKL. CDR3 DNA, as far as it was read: TGTGCCAGCAGCCAGGGTGCAAACACAGAAGTCTTC. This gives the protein CASSQGANTEVF. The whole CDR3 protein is CASSQGANTEVFF. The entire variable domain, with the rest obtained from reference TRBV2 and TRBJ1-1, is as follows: DPKIIQKPKYLVAVTGSEKILICEQYLGHNAMYWYRQSAKKPLEFMFSYSYQKLMDNQTASSRFQPQSSKKNHLDLQITALKPDDSATYFCASSQGANTEVFFGKGTRLTVV.

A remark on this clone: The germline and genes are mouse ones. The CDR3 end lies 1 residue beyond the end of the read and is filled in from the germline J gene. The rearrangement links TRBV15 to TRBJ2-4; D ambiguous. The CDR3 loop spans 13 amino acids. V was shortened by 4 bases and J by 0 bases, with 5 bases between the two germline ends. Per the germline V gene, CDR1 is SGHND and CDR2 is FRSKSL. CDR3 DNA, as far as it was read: TGTGCCAGCAGTTACAGTAGTCAAAACACCTTGTAC. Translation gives CASSYSSQNTLY. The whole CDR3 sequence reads CASSYSSQNTLYF.

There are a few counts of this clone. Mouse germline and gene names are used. The DNA read from the CDR3 is TGTGCCAGCAGTCTGTCCTGGGGGGGTATCTCCTATGAACAGTAC. Translation gives CASSLSWGGISYEQY. The full CDR3 is CASSLSWGGISYEQYF. The chain links TRBV26 to TRBJ2-7; 9 bases fit TRBD2. The CDR3 goes on 1 residue after the read ends, and that part is filled in from the germline J gene. V lost 0 bases and J lost 0; bases outside the gene matches: 3. CDR1 KGHPV and CDR2 FQNQEV come from the germline V gene (reference sequence). The CDR3 is 16 amino acids.

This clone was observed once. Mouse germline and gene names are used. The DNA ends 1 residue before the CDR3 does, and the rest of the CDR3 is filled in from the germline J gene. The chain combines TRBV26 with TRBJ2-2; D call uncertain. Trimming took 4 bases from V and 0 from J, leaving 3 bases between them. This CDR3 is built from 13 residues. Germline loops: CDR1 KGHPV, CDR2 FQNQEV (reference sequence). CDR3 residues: CASSPANTGQLYF. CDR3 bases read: TGTGCCAGCAGTCCCGCAAACACCGGGCAGCTCTAC.

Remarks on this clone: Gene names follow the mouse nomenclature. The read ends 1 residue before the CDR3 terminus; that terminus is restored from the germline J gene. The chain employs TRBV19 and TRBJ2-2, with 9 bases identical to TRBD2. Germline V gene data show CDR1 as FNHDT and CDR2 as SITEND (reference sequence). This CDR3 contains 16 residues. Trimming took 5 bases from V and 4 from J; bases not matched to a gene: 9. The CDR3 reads CASSPRLGVGTGQLYF. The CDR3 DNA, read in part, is TGTGCCAGCAGCCCAAGACTGGGGGTGGGCACCGGGCAGCTCTAC.

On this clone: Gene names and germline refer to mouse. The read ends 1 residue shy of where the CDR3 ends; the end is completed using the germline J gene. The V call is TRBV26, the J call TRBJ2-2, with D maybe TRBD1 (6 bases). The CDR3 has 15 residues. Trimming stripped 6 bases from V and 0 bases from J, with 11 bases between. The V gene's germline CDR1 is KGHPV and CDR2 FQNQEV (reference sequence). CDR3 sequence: CASRRDTANTGQLYF. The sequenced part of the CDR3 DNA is TGTGCCAGCAGGCGGGACACTGCAAACACCGGGCAGCTCTAC.

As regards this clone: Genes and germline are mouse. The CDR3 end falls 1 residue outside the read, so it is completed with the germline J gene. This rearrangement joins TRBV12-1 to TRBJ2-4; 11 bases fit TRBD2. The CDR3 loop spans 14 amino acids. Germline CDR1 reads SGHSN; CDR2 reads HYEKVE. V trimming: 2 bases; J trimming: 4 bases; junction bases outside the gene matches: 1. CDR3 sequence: CASSRDWGKNTLYF. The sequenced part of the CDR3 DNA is TGTGCCAGCTCTCGGGACTGGGGGAAAAACACCTTGTAC.

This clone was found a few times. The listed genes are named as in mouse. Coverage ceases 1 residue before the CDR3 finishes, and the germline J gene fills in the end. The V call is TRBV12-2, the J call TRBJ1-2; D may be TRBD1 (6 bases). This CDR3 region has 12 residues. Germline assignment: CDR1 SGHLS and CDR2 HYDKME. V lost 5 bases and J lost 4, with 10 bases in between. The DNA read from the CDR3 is TGTGCCAGCTTCACAGGGACCTCCGACTACACC. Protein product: CASFTGTSDYT. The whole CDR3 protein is CASFTGTSDYTF.

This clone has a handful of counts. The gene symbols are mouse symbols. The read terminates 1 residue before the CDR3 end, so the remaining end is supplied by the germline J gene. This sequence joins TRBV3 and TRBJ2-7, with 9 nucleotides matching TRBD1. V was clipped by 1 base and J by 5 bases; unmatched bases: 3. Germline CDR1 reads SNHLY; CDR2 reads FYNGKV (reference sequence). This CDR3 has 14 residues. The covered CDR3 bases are TGTGCCAGCAGCTTAGGGGACAGGGCCCATGAACAGTAC. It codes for CASSLGDRAHEQY. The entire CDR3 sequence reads CASSLGDRAHEQYF.

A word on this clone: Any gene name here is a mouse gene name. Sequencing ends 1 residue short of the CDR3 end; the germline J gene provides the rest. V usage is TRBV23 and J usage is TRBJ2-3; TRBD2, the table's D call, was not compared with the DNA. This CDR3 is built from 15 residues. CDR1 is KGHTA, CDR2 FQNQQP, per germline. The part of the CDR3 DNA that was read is TGCTCCAGCAGTCGTAGACTGGGGGGGTCAGAAACGCTGTAT. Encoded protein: CSSSRRLGGSETLY. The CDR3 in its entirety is CSSSRRLGGSETLYF. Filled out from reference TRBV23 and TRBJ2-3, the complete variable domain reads DAAVTQKPRYLIKMKGQEAEMKCIPEKGHTAVFWYQQKQSKELKFLIYFQNQQPLDQIDMVKERFSAVCPSSSLCSLGIRTCEAEDSALYLCSSSRRLGGSETLYFGSGTRLTVL.

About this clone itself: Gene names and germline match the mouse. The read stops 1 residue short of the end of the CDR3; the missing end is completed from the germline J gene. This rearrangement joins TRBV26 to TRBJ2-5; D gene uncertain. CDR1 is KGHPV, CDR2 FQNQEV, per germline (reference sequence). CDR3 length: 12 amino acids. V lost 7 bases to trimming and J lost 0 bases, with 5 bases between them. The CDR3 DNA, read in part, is TGTGCCAGCAATCGAAACCAAGACACCCAGTAC. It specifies CASNRNQDTQY. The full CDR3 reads CASNRNQDTQYF.

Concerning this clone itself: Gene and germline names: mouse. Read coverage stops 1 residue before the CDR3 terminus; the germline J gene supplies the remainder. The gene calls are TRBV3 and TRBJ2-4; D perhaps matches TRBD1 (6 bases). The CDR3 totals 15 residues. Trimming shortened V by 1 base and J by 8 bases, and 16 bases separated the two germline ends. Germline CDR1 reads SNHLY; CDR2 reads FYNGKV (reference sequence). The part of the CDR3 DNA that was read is TGTGCCAGCAGCTTAGTCCTACAGGGAGCGGGCACCTTGTAC. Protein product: CASSLVLQGAGTLY. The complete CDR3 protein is CASSLVLQGAGTLYF.

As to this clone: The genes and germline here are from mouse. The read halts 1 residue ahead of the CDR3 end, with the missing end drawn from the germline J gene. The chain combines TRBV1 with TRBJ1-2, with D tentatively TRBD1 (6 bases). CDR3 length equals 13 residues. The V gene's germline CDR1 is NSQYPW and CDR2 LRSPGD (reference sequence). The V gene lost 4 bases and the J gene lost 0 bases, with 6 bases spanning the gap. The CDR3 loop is CTCSDRANSDYTF. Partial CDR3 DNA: TGCACCTGCAGTGACAGGGCAAACTCCGACTACACC.

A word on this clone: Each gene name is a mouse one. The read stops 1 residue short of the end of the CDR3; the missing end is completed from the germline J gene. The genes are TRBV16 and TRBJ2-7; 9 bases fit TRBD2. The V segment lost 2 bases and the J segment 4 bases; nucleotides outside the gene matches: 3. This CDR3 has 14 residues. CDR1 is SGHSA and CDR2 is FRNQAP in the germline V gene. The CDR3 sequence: CASSLPWGGYEQYF. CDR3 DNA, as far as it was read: TGTGCAAGCAGCTTACCCTGGGGGGGTTATGAACAGTAC.

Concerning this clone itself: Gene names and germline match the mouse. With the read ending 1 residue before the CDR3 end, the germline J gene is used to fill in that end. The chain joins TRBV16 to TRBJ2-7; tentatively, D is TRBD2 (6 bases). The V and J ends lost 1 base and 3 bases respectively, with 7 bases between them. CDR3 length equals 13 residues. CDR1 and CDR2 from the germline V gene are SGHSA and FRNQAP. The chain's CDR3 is CASSLVGGYEQYF. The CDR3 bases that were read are TGTGCAAGCAGCTTAGTTGGGGGCTATGAACAGTAC.

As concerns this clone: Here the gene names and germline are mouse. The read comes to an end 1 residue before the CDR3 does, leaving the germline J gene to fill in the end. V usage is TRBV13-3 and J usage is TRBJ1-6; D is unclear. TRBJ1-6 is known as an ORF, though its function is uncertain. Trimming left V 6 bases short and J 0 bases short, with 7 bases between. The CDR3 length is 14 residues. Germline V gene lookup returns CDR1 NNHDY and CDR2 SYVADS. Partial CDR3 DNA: TGTGCCAGCACTGACGGTTCCTATAATTCGCCCCTCTAC. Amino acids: CASTDGSYNSPLY. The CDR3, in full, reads CASTDGSYNSPLYF.

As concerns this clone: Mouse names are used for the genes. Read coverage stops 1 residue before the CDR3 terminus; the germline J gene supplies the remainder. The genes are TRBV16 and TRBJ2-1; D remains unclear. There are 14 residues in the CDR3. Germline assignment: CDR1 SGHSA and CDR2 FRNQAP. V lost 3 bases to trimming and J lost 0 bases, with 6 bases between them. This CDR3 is CASSFAYNYAEQFF. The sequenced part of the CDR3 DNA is TGTGCAAGCAGCTTCGCCTATAACTATGCTGAGCAGTTC.

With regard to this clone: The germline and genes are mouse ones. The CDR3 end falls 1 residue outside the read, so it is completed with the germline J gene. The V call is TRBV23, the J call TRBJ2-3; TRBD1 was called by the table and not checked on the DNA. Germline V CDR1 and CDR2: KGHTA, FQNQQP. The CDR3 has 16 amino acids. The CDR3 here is CSSSQSGTGGAETLYF. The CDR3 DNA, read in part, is TGCTCCAGCAGTCAATCCGGGACAGGGGGTGCAGAAACGCTGTAT.

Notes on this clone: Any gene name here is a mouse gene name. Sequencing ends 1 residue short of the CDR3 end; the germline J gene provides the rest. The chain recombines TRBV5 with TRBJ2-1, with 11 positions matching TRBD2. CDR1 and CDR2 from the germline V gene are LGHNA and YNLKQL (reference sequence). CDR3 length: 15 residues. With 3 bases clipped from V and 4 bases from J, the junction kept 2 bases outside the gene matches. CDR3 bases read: TGTGCCAGCAGCCACCGGGACTGGGGGTATGCTGAGCAGTTC. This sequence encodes CASSHRDWGYAEQF. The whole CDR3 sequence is CASSHRDWGYAEQFF.

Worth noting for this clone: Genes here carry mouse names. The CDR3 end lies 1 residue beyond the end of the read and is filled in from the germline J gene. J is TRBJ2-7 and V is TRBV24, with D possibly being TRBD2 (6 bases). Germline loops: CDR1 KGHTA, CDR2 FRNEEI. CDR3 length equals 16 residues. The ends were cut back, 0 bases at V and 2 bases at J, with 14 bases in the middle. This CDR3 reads CASSLYCRGEAYEQYF. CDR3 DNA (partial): TGTGCCAGCAGTCTGTATTGCCGGGGGGAGGCCTATGAACAGTAC.